The T cell receptor beta chain described here comes from a study of response to subunit inactivated influenza vaccine. TCRdb passed the RT-PCR reads through MiXCR, listing each CDR3 protein once. In the table there are about 570,000 distinct CDR3 sequences, about 11% of which are singletons. The CDR3 covers 15 residues. The trim removed 4 bases at V and 2 bases at J, leaving 7 bases unmatched. From germline, CDR1 is KGHSY and CDR2 FQNENV. These data are also associated with another study on T cells expressing NK-cell markers. This second report adds: cDNA encoding TCR beta was synthesized via 5'RACE template switching incorporating UMIs. CD3+CD56+NKG2C+, CD3+CD56+NKG2C- and CD3+CD56-NKG2C+ T cells, once sorted, supplied the TCR beta repertoires. Seven of eight sequenced donors tested HCMV-seropositive; one tested seronegative. Restriction of the sorted population to alpha-beta TCR T cells was achieved in several experiments with an anti-gamma-delta TCR antibody. Among several donors, these clonotypes also ranked first in the CD3+CD56-NKG2C+ fraction.

The chain couples TRBV16 to TRBJ2-7; 8 bases map to TRBD1. This sample comprised PBMCs from blood, obtained on the day of vaccination. This receptor was identified in a middle-aged man who received an inactivated influenza vaccine. In DNA, the CDR3 is TGTGCCAGCAGCCCTTGGACAGGGCTGACCTACGAGCAGTACTTC. Translation: CASSPWTGLTYEQYF.